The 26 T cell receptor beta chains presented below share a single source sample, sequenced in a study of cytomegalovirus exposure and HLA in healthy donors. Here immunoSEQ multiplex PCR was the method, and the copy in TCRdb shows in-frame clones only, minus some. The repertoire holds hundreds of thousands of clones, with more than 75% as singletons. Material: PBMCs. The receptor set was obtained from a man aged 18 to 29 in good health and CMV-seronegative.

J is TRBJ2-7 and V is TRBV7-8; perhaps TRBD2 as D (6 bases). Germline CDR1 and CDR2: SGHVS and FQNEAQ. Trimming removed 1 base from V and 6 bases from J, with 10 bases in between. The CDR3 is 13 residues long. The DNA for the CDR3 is TGTGCCAGCAGCTTAGTCCAGGGACTCGAGCAGTACTTC. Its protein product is CASSLVQGLEQYF.

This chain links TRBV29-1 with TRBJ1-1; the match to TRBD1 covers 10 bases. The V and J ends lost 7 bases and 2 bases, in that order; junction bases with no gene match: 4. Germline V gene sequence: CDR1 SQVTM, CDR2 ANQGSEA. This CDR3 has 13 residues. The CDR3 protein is CSGQGAANTEAFF. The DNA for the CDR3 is TGCAGCGGACAGGGGGCGGCCAACACTGAAGCTTTCTTT.

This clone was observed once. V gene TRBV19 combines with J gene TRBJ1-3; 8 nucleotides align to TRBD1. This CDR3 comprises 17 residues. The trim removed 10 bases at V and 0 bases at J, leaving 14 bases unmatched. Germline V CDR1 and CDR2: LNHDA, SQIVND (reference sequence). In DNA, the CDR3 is TGTGCCACCTATCCGGGACAGGCCGAAAACTCTGGAAACACCATATATTTT. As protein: CATYPGQAENSGNTIYF.

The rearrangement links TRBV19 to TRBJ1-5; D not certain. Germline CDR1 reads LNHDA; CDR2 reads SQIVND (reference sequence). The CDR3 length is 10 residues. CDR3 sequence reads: CGAGAVAQHF. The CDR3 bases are TGTGGGGCCGGAGCGGTGGCCCAGCATTTT.

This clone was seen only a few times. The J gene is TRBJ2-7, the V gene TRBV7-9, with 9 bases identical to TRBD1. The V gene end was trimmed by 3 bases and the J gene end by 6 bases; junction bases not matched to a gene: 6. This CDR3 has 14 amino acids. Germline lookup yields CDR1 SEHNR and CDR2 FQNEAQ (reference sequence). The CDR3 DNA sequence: TGTGCCAGCAGCTTCCCCGGGACAGGGCTCGAGCAGTACTTC. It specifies CASSFPGTGLEQYF.

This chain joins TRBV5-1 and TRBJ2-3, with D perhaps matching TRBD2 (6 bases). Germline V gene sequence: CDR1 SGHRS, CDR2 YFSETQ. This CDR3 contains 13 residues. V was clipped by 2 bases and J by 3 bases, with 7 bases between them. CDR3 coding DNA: TGCGCCAGCAGCTTAGGAGGGACAGATACGCAGTATTTT. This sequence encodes CASSLGGTDTQYF.

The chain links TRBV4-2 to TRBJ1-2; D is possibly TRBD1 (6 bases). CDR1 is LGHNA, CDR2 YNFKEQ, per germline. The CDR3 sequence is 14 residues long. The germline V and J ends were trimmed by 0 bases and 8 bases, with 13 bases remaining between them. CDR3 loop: CASSQEQGLWGYTF. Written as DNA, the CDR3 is TGTGCCAGCAGCCAAGAACAGGGTCTTTGGGGCTACACCTTC.

Here the CDR3 DNA reads TGTGCCAGCAGCTTTGGGACTCGCAATGAGCAGTTCTTC. Its protein is CASSFGTRNEQFF. This chain joins TRBV7-9 and TRBJ2-1; weak D call: TRBD2 (6 bases). Germline V gene lookup returns CDR1 SEHNR and CDR2 FQNEAQ (reference sequence). Deletions cut 3 bases from V and 6 bases from J, with 9 bases between. The CDR3 totals 13 residues.

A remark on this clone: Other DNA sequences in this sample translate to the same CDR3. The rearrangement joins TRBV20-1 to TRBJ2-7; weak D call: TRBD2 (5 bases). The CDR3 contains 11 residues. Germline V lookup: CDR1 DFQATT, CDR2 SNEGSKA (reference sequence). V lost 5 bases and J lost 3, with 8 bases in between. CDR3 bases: TGCAGTGCTCGCCGGGACTACGAGCAGTACTTC. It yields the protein CSARRDYEQYF.

CDR3 bases: TGTGCCAGCAGCTCGGGCGGACTGTTGGATGATGGCTACACCTTC. Amino acid sequence: CASSSGGLLDDGYTF. V and J are TRBV7-9 and TRBJ1-2; D not resolved. V lost 4 bases, J lost 6 bases, and 18 bases lay in between. Per germline, CDR1 SEHNR and CDR2 FQNEAQ (reference sequence). This CDR3 spans 15 amino acids.

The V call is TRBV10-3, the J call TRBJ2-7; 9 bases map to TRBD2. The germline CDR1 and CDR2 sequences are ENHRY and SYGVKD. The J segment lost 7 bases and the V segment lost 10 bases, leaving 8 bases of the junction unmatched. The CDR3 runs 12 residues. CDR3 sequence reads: CATSGTSYEQYF. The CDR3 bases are TGTGCCACTTCCGGGACTAGCTATGAGCAGTACTTC.

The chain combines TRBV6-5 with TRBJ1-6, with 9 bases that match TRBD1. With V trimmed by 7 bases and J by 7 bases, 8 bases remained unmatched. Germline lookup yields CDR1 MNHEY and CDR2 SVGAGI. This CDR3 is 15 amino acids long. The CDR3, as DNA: TGTGCCAGCATGGGGCAGGGACAGGGAAATTCACCCCTCCACTTT. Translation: CASMGQGQGNSPLHF.

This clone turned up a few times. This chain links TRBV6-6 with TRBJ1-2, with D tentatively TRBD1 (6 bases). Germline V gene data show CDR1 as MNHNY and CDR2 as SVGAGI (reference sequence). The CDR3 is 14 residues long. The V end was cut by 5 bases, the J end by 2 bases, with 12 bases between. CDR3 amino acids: CASSGETGNYGYTF. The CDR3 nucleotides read TGTGCCAGCAGTGGAGAGACAGGAAACTATGGCTACACCTTC.

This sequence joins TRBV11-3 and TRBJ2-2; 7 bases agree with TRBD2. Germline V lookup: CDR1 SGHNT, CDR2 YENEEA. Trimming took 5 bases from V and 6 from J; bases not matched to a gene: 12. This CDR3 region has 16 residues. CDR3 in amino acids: CASSGWSGGLPGELFF. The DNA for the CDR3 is TGTGCCAGCAGCGGGTGGTCGGGGGGACTGCCCGGGGAGCTGTTTTTT. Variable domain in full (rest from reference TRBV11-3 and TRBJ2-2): EAGVVQSPRYKIIEKKQPVAFWCNPISGHNTLYWYLQNLGQGPELLIRYENEEAVDDSQLPKDRFSAERLKGVDSTLKIQPAELGDSAVYLCASSGWSGGLPGELFFGEGSRLTVL.

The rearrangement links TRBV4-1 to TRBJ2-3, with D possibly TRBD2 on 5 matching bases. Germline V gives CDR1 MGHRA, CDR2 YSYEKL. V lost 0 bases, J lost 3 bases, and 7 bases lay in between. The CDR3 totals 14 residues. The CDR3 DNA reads TGCGCCAGCAGCCAAGAGTCGGGAACAGATACGCAGTATTTT. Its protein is CASSQESGTDTQYF.

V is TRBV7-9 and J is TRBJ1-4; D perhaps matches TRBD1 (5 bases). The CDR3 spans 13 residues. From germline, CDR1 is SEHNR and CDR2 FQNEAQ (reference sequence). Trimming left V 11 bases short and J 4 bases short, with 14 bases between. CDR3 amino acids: CAGETDLNEKLFF. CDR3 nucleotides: TGTGCCGGAGAGACAGACCTTAATGAAAAACTGTTTTTT.

CDR3 sequence: CASSPLRDYQETQYF. The CDR3 region has the DNA TGTGCCAGCAGCCCCCTCCGGGACTACCAAGAGACCCAGTACTTC. The chain is built from TRBV7-3 and TRBJ2-5, with a weak D call TRBD2 (6 bases). Germline-derived CDR1 and CDR2 are SGHTA and FQGTGA. Trimming took 5 bases from V and 0 from J, leaving 13 bases between them. The CDR3 is made up of 15 amino acids.

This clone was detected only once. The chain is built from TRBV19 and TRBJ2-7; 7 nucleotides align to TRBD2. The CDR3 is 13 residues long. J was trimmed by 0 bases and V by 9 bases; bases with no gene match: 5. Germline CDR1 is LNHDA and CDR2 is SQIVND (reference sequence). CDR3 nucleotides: TGTGCCAGCTGGGACTACGCCTCCTACGAGCAGTACTTC. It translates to CASWDYASYEQYF.

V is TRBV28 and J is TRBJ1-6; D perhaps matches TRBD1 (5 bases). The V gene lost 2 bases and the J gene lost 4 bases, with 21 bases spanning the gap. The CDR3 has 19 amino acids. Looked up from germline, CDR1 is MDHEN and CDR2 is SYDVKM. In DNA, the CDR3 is TGTGCCAGCAGTTTAAATTGGCAGGGCTCCATGGGGTATAATTCACCCCTCCACTTT. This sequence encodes CASSLNWQGSMGYNSPLHF.

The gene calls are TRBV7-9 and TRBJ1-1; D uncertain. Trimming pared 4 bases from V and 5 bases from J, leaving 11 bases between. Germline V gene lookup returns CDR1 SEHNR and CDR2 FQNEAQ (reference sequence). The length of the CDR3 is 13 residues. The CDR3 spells CASSSQVRTEAFF. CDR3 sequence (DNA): TGTGCCAGCAGCTCACAAGTTCGAACTGAAGCTTTCTTT. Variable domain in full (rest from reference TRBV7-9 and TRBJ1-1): DTGVSQNPRHKITKRGQNVTFRCDPISEHNRLYWYRQTLGQGPEFLTYFQNEAQLEKSRLLSDRFSAERPKGSFSTLEIQRTEQGDSAMYLCASSSQVRTEAFFGQGTRLTVV.

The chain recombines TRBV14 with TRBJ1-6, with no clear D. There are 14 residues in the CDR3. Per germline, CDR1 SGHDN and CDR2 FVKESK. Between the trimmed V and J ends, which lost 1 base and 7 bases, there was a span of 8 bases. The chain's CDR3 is CASSQVFGNSPLHF. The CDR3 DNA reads TGTGCCAGCAGCCAAGTGTTCGGGAATTCACCCCTCCACTTT.

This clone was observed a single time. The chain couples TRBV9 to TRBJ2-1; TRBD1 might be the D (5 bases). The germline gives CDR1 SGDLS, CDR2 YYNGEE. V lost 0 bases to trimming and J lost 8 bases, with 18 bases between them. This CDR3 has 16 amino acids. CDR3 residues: CASSVGWGRAPDEQFF. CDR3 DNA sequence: TGTGCCAGCAGCGTAGGTTGGGGCAGGGCCCCAGATGAGCAGTTCTTC.

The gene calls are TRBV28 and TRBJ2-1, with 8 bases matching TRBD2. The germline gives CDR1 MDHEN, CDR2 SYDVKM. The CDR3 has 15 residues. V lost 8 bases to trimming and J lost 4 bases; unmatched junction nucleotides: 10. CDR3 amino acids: CASRHIAGSYNEQFF. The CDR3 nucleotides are TGTGCCAGCCGGCATATAGCGGGGTCGTACAATGAGCAGTTCTTC.

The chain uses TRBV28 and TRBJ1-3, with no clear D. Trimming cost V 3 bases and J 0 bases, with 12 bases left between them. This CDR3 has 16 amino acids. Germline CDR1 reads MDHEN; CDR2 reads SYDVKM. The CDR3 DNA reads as TGTGCCAGCAGTTTTAGTCCGGGATACTCTGGAAACACCATATATTTT. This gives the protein CASSFSPGYSGNTIYF.

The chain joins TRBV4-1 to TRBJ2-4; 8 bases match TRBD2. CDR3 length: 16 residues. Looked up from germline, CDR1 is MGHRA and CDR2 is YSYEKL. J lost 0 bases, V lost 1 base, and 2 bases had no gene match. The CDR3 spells CASSQGAGGAKNIQYF. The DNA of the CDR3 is TGCGCCAGCAGCCAAGGCGCGGGAGGAGCCAAAAACATTCAGTACTTC.

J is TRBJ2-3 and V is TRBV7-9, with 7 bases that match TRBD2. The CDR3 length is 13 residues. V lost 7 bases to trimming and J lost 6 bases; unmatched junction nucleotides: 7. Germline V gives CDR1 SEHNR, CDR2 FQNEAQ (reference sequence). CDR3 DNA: TGTGCCAGCACTCTAGCGGCCCGGGATACGCAGTATTTT. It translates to CASTLAARDTQYF.